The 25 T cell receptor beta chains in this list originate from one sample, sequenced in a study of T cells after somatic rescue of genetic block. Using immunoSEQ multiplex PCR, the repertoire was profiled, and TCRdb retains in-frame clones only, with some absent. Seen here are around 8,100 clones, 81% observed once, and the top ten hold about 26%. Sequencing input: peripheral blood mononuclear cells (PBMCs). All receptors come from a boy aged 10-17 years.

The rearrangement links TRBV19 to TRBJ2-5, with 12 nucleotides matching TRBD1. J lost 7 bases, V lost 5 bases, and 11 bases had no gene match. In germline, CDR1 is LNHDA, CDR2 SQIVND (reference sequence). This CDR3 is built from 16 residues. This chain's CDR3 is CASSGTGGAFRGTQYF. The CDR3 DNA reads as TGTGCCAGTAGTGGGACAGGGGGCGCATTCAGAGGGACCCAGTACTTC.

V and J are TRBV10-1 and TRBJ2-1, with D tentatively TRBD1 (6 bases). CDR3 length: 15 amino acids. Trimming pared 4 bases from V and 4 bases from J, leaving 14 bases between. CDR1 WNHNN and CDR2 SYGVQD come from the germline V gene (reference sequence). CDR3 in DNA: TGCGCCAGCAGTGGTGCAGGGGCAAAATACAATGAGCAGTTCTTC. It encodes CASSGAGAKYNEQFF.

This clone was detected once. CDR3 loop: CASSHGTGLYEQYF. The CDR3 DNA sequence: TGCGCCAGCAGCCACGGGACAGGGCTGTACGAGCAGTACTTC. V is TRBV4-3 and J is TRBJ2-7, with 9 bases lining up with TRBD1. Trimming removed 3 bases from V and 4 bases from J; junction bases left unmatched: 4. The CDR3 loop spans 14 amino acids. CDR1 and CDR2 from the germline V gene are LGHNA and YSLEER.

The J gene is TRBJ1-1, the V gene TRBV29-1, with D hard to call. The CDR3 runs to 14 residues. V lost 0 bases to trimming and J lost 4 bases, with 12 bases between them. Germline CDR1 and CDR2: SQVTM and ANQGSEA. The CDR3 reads CSVEDWSVATEAFF. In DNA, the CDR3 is TGCAGCGTTGAAGATTGGTCAGTGGCCACTGAAGCTTTCTTT.

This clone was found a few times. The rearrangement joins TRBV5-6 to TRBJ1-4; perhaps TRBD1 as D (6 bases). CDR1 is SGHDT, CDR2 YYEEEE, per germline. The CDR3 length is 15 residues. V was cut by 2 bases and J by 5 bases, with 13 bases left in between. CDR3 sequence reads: CASSFQDSKNEKLFF. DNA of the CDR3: TGTGCCAGCAGCTTCCAGGACAGTAAGAATGAAAAACTGTTTTTT.

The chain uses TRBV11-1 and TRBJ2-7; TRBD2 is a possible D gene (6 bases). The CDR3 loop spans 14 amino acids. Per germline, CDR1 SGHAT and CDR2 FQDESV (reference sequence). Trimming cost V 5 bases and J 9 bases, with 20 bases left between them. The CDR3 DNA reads TGTGCCAGCAGCACCGGGACTCTAAAAGGTGGGCAGTACTTC. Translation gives CASSTGTLKGGQYF.

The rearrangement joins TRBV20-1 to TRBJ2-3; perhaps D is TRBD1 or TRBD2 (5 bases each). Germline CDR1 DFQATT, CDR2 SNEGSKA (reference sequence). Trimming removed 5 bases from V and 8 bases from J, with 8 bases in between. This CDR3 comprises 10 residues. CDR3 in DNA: TGCAGTGCTGGGGCGGGTACGCAGTATTTT. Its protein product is CSAGAGTQYF.

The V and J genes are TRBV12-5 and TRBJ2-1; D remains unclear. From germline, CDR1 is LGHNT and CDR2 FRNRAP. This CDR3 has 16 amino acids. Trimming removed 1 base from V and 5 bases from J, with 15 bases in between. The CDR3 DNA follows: TGTGCTAGTGGTTTGGGCTGGGGTCGGAATCACAATGAGCAGTTCTTC. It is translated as CASGLGWGRNHNEQFF.

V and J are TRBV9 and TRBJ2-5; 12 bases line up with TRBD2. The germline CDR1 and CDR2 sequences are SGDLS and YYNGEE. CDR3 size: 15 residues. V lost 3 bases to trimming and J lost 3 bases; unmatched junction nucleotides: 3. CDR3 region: CASSASGRGEETQYF. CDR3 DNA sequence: TGTGCCAGCAGCGCTAGCGGGAGGGGGGAAGAGACCCAGTACTTC.

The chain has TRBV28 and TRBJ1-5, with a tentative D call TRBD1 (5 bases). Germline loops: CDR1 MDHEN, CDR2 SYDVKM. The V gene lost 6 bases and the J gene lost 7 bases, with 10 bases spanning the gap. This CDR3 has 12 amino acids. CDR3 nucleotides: TGTGCCAGCAGAGAGCGGGGCCAGCCCCAGCATTTT. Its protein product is CASRERGQPQHF.

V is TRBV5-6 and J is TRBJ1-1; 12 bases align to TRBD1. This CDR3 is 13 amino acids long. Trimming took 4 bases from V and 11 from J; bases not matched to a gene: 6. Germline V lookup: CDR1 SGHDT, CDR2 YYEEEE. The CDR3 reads CASSHPGTGGAFF. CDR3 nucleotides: TGTGCCAGCAGCCATCCCGGGACAGGGGGCGCTTTCTTT.

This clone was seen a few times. The DNA for the CDR3 is TGTGCCAGCAGCTTAGAGGACACAGATACGCAGTATTTT. It encodes CASSLEDTDTQYF. The chain combines TRBV7-3 with TRBJ2-3; D is ambiguous. In germline, CDR1 is SGHTA, CDR2 FQGTGA. This CDR3 comprises 13 residues. V was pared by 2 bases and J by 2 bases, with 5 bases between.

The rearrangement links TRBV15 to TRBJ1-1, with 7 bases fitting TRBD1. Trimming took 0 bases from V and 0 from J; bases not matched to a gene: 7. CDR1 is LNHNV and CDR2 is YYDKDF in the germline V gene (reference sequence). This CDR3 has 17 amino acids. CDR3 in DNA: TGTGCCACCAGCAGAGATCCCGGGACAGCAGTGAACACTGAAGCTTTCTTT. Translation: CATSRDPGTAVNTEAFF.

For the CDR3, the DNA is TGTGCCAGCAGTTACAGCCCCCAAAACACAGATACGCAGTATTTT. This gives the protein CASSYSPQNTDTQYF. The chain links TRBV6-5 to TRBJ2-3, with D unresolved. The V end was cut by 2 bases, the J end by 2 bases, with 11 bases between. The CDR3 covers 15 residues. Germline V gene lookup returns CDR1 MNHEY and CDR2 SVGAGI.

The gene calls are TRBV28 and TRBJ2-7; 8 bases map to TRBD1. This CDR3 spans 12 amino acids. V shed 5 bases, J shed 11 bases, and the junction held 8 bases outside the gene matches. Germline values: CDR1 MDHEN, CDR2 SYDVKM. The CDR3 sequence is CASSLMDRVKYF. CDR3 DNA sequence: TGTGCCAGCAGTCTCATGGACAGGGTCAAGTACTTC.

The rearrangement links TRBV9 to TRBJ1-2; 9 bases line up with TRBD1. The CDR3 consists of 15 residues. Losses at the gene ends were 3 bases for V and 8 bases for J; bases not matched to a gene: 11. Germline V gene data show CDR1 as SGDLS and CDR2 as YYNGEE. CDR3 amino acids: CASSGPLQGAEGYTF. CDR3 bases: TGTGCCAGCAGCGGACCGCTACAGGGGGCGGAGGGCTACACCTTC.

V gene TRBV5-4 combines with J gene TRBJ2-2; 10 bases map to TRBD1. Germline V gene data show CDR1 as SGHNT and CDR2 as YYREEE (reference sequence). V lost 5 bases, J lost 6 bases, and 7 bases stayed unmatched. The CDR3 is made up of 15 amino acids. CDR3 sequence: CASSSSGTGAGELFF. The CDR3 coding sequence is TGTGCCAGCAGTTCTTCCGGGACAGGGGCCGGGGAGCTGTTTTTT.

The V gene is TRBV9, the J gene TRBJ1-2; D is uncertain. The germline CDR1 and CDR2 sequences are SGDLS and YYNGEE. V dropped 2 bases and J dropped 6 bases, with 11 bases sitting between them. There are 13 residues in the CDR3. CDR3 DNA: TGTGCCAGCAGCGTTGGGGTTATGGATGGCTACACCTTC. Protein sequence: CASSVGVMDGYTF.

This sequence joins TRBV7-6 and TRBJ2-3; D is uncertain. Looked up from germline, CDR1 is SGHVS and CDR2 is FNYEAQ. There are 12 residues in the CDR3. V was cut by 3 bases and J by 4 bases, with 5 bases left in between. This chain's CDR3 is CASSFWADTQYF. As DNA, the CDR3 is TGTGCCAGCAGCTTTTGGGCAGATACGCAGTATTTT.

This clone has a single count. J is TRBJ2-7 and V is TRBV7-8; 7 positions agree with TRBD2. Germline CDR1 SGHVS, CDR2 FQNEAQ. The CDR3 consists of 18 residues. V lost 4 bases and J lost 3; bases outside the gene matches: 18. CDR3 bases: TGTGCCAGCAGCTCTCCACTGGGAGGGCCGGACAAATTCTACGAGCAGTACTTC. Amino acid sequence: CASSSPLGGPDKFYEQYF.

The CDR3 loop is CASSARVKWGYTF. The CDR3 nucleotides read TGTGCCAGCAGCGCCCGAGTGAAATGGGGCTACACCTTC. This chain uses TRBV9 with TRBJ1-2, with D hard to call. Trimming pared 3 bases from V and 8 bases from J, leaving 14 bases between. The CDR3 consists of 13 residues. Germline V CDR1 and CDR2: SGDLS, YYNGEE. Filled out from reference TRBV9 and TRBJ1-2, the complete variable domain reads DSGVTQTPKHLITATGQRVTLRCSPRSGDLSVYWYQQSLDQGLQFLIQYYNGEERAKGNILERFSAQQFPDLHSELNLSSLELGDSALYFCASSARVKWGYTFGSGTRLTVV.

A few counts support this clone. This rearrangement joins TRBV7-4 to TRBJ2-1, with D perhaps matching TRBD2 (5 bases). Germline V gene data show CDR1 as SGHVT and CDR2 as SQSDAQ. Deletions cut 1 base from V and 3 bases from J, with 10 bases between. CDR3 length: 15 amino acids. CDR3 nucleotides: TGTGCCAGCAGCTTAGTATTGGGGAGCTACAATGAGCAGTTCTTC. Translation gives CASSLVLGSYNEQFF.

The CDR3 reads CASTGLPMNTEAFF. In nucleotides, the CDR3 is TGTGCCAGCACAGGATTGCCTATGAACACTGAAGCTTTCTTT. The rearrangement joins TRBV28 to TRBJ1-1; no clear D gene. The CDR3 length is 14 residues. Germline lookup yields CDR1 MDHEN and CDR2 SYDVKM. V was pared by 7 bases and J by 0 bases, with 12 bases between. The full variable domain, its missing parts supplied by reference TRBV28 and TRBJ1-1, is DVKVTQSSRYLVKRTGEKVFLECVQDMDHENMFWYRQDPGLGLRLIYFSYDVKMKEKGDIPEGYSVSREKKERFSLILESASTNQTSMYLCASTGLPMNTEAFFGQGTRLTVV.

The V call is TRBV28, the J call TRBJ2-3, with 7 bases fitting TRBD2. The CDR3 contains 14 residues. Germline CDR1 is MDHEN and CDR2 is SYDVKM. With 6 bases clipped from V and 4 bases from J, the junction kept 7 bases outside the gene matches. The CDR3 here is CASRAGYFADTQYF. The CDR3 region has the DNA TGTGCCAGCAGAGCGGGGTATTTTGCAGATACGCAGTATTTT.

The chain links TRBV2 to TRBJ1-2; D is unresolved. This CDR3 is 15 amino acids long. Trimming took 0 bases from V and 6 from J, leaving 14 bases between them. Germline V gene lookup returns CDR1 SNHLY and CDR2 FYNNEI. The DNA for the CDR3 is TGTGCCAGCAGTGAAGCAAGGGTTTTTAGTAATGGCTACACCTTC. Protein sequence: CASSEARVFSNGYTF.